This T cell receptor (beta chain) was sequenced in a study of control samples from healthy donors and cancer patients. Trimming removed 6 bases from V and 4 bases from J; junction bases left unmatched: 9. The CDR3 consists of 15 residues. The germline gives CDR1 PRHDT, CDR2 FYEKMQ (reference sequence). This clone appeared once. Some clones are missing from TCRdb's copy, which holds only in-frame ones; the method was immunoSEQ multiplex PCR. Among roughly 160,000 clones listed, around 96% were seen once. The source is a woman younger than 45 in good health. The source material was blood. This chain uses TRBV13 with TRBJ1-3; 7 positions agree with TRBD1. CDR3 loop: CASRLTGLGGNTIYF. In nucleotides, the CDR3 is TGTGCCAGCAGACTGACAGGGCTTGGAGGAAACACCATATATTTT.